One T cell receptor beta chain is described in this entry. Its antigen is not identified. One end of the junction does not line up with germline, which may come from a read error. Researchers used genomic DNA as the template to profile TCR beta VDJ and CDR3. TCRdb ran MiXCR on the reads and lists one entry per CDR3 protein. Among some 410,000 distinct CDR3 sequences listed, about 70% were seen once. This CDR3 comprises 15 residues. Germline V gene sequence: CDR1 SNHLY, CDR2 FYNNEI. The data were taken from a study of CD8+CD57+ T cells in acquired aplastic anemia. In the study overall: Sorted CD4+ and CD8+ cells yielded DNA averaging approximately 3.4 ug. Sequencing produced an average of around 10 million reads per healthy donor for CD4+ cells.

Study-wide results and limits: Patients did not significantly differ from controls in CD8+ Simpson's diversity. Comparison of patients with controls identified around 31 shared CD8+ CDR3 sequences.

Sequencing used sorted CD4+, CD8+, or CD8+CD57+ T cells (not recorded which) from PBMCs. This chain uses TRBV2 with TRBJ2-5; D might be TRBD2 (6 bases). The sequence came from a human donor in good health, serving as a control. CDR3 loop: CASSEDYSVEKLFFF. In DNA, the CDR3 is TGTGCCAGCAGTGAGGACTACAGTGTTGAAAAACTGTTTTTTTTC.